These T cell receptor beta chains were read from a single sample in a study of PD-L1 blockade in urothelial cancer. Libraries were prepared by immunoSEQ multiplex PCR; TCRdb keeps only in-frame clonotypes and omits some of them. This sample has approximately 79,000 clones, with roughly 87% found just once. The source material was PBMCs, sampled around atezolizumab (anti-PD-L1) treatment. The receptor set was obtained from a woman in her 70s with urothelial cancer. Each CDR3 is given with its conserved first and last residue. The D gene is left open where the match is weak. Clone size is shown for a subset of rows, as once, few, many or a class of expanded clone.

j_gene: TRBJ2-7
abundance: .
v_gene: TRBV4-3
d_gene: TRBD1
CDR3aa: CASSRTTGGVNEQYF
CDR3nt: TGCGCCAGCAGCCGAACTACAGGGGGCGTGAACGAGCAGTACTTC

j_gene: TRBJ2-1
abundance: .
v_gene: TRBV5-1
d_gene: TRBD1
CDR3aa: CASSPGQGAYNEQFF
CDR3nt: TGCGCCAGCAGCCCCGGACAGGGGGCCTACAATGAGCAGTTCTTC

j_gene: TRBJ2-7
abundance: .
v_gene: TRBV19
d_gene: .
CDR3aa: CASSRAGAYEQYF
CDR3nt: TGTGCCAGTAGTAGGGCAGGGGCCTACGAGCAGTACTTC

j_gene: TRBJ1-2
abundance: once
v_gene: TRBV5-6
d_gene: .
CDR3aa: CASSLATEVSYGYTF
CDR3nt: TGTGCCAGCAGCTTGGCCACCGAGGTGAGCTATGGCTACACCTTC

j_gene: TRBJ1-2
abundance: .
v_gene: TRBV10-2
d_gene: TRBD1
CDR3aa: CASSDAEGQVYGYTF
CDR3nt: TGCGCCAGCAGTGACGCCGAGGGACAGGTCTATGGCTACACCTTC

j_gene: TRBJ2-3
abundance: .
v_gene: TRBV30
d_gene: .
CDR3aa: CAWSQRSTDTQYF
CDR3nt: TGTGCCTGGAGCCAGCGAAGCACAGATACGCAGTATTTT

j_gene: TRBJ2-2
abundance: .
v_gene: TRBV19
d_gene: .
CDR3aa: CASRSGSTGELFF
CDR3nt: TGTGCCAGTAGGTCAGGAAGCACCGGGGAGCTGTTTTTT

j_gene: TRBJ1-1
abundance: .
v_gene: TRBV6-1
d_gene: .
CDR3aa: CASRKGGGTEAFF
CDR3nt: TGTGCCAGCAGGAAGGGTGGGGGGACTGAAGCTTTCTTT

j_gene: TRBJ2-3
abundance: few
v_gene: TRBV5-1
d_gene: TRBD1
CDR3aa: CASSYSGGPDTQYF
CDR3nt: TGCGCCAGCAGCTACTCAGGGGGTCCAGATACGCAGTATTTT

j_gene: TRBJ2-1
abundance: .
v_gene: TRBV7-9
d_gene: TRBD2
CDR3aa: CASSPPRLAGGSNEQFF
CDR3nt: TGTGCCAGCAGCCCACCCCGACTAGCGGGAGGGTCTAATGAGCAGTTCTTC

j_gene: TRBJ1-1
abundance: .
v_gene: TRBV7-3
d_gene: .
CDR3aa: CASSPGTNTEAFF
CDR3nt: TGTGCCAGCAGCCCCGGGACTAACACTGAAGCTTTCTTT

j_gene: TRBJ1-2
abundance: .
v_gene: TRBV29-1
d_gene: TRBD1
CDR3aa: CSVEGQGGNYGYTF
CDR3nt: TGCAGCGTCGAGGGGCAGGGGGGTAACTATGGCTACACCTTC

j_gene: TRBJ1-1
abundance: once
v_gene: TRBV11-2
d_gene: .
CDR3aa: CASSLEFRNRNTEAFF
CDR3nt: TGTGCCAGCAGCTTAGAGTTTAGAAACCGGAACACTGAAGCTTTCTTT

j_gene: TRBJ1-6
abundance: .
v_gene: TRBV4-1
d_gene: .
CDR3aa: CASSRTGLINLDSPLHF
CDR3nt: TGCGCCAGCAGCCGTACGGGACTCATCAACTTGGATTCACCCCTCCACTTT

j_gene: TRBJ2-2
abundance: .
v_gene: TRBV10-2
d_gene: TRBD1
CDR3aa: CASRTGTGNTGELFF
CDR3nt: TGCGCCAGCAGAACCGGGACAGGGAACACCGGGGAGCTGTTTTTT

j_gene: TRBJ2-3
abundance: .
v_gene: TRBV19
d_gene: TRBD2
CDR3aa: CASSMITSGRSTDTQYF
CDR3nt: TGTGCCAGTAGTATGATAACTAGCGGGAGAAGCACAGATACGCAGTATTTT

j_gene: TRBJ2-7
abundance: .
v_gene: TRBV6-1
d_gene: .
CDR3aa: CASSEIGGSYEQYF
CDR3nt: TGTGCCAGCAGTGAAATTGGCGGCTCCTACGAGCAGTACTTC

j_gene: TRBJ2-5
abundance: .
v_gene: TRBV10-3
d_gene: .
CDR3aa: CAISGSGLGETQYF
CDR3nt: TGTGCCATCAGCGGGAGTGGCCTCGGAGAGACCCAGTACTTC

j_gene: TRBJ2-3
abundance: .
v_gene: TRBV6-1
d_gene: TRBD2
CDR3aa: CASSEVAGGLTDTQYF
CDR3nt: TGTGCCAGCAGTGAAGTAGCGGGGGGGCTCACAGATACGCAGTATTTT

j_gene: TRBJ1-5
abundance: .
v_gene: TRBV19
d_gene: .
CDR3aa: CASSIFGSGVEWPQHF
CDR3nt: TGTGCCAGTAGTATATTCGGCAGCGGGGTAGAATGGCCCCAGCATTTT

j_gene: TRBJ2-1
abundance: .
v_gene: TRBV29-1
d_gene: .
CDR3aa: CSVETRSEQFF
CDR3nt: TGCAGCGTTGAAACCAGAAGTGAGCAGTTCTTC

j_gene: TRBJ2-2
abundance: .
v_gene: TRBV29-1
d_gene: .
CDR3aa: CSYGYRGGGELFF
CDR3nt: TGCAGCTACGGATACAGGGGAGGCGGGGAGCTGTTTTTT

j_gene: TRBJ2-7
abundance: once
v_gene: TRBV11-2
d_gene: TRBD1
CDR3aa: CASSSRDRAYEQYF
CDR3nt: TGTGCCAGCAGCAGCCGGGACAGGGCCTACGAGCAGTACTTC

j_gene: TRBJ1-1
abundance: once
v_gene: TRBV11-2
d_gene: .
CDR3aa: CASSLEYRYTEAFF
CDR3nt: TGTGCCAGCAGCTTAGAGTACAGGTATACTGAAGCTTTCTTT

j_gene: TRBJ1-1
abundance: .
v_gene: TRBV11-2
d_gene: TRBD1
CDR3aa: CASSPDRALYPAINEAFF
CDR3nt: TGTGCCAGCAGCCCGGACAGGGCTCTCTACCCAGCAATTAACGAAGCTTTCTTT

j_gene: TRBJ2-7
abundance: .
v_gene: TRBV28
d_gene: TRBD1
CDR3aa: CASSFRGSSSYEQYF
CDR3nt: TGTGCCAGCAGTTTCAGGGGGTCGAGCTCCTACGAGCAGTACTTC

j_gene: TRBJ1-1
abundance: .
v_gene: TRBV19
d_gene: .
CDR3aa: CASSVTGSTEAFF
CDR3nt: TGTGCCAGTAGTGTGACGGGAAGCACTGAAGCTTTCTTT

j_gene: TRBJ2-7
abundance: .
v_gene: TRBV7-9
d_gene: TRBD1
CDR3aa: CASSYEGALFEQYF
CDR3nt: TGTGCCAGCAGCTATGAGGGGGCGCTTTTTGAGCAGTACTTC

j_gene: TRBJ2-3
abundance: .
v_gene: TRBV28
d_gene: TRBD2
CDR3aa: CASSLTSLTDTQYF
CDR3nt: TGTGCCAGCAGTTTGACTAGCCTCACAGATACGCAGTATTTT

j_gene: TRBJ2-1
abundance: .
v_gene: TRBV23-1
d_gene: .
CDR3aa: CASSPVLLGFRGSYNEQFF
CDR3nt: TGCGCCAGCAGTCCAGTTCTTTTAGGTTTCCGGGGGTCCTACAATGAGCAGTTCTTC

j_gene: TRBJ2-2
abundance: .
v_gene: TRBV21-1
d_gene: .
CDR3aa: CASSTLGGGQPVSNTGELFF
CDR3nt: TGTGCCAGCAGCACATTGGGGGGGGGTCAGCCCGTGTCAAACACCGGGGAGCTGTTTTTT

j_gene: TRBJ2-7
abundance: .
v_gene: TRBV27
d_gene: .
CDR3aa: CASSSRDKYEQYF
CDR3nt: TGTGCCAGCAGTTCCAGGGACAAATACGAGCAGTACTTC

j_gene: TRBJ2-2
abundance: .
v_gene: TRBV5-3
d_gene: TRBD2
CDR3aa: CARSQRGASGGAFPGELFF
CDR3nt: TGTGCCAGAAGCCAACGTGGGGCTAGCGGGGGGGCCTTCCCCGGGGAGCTGTTTTTT

j_gene: TRBJ1-4
abundance: .
v_gene: TRBV30
d_gene: .
CDR3aa: CAWSPDRAGAGKLFF
CDR3nt: TGTGCCTGGAGTCCCGATCGAGCGGGGGCGGGAAAACTGTTTTTT

j_gene: TRBJ1-2
abundance: .
v_gene: TRBV11-2
d_gene: .
CDR3aa: CASSLAGYGYTF
CDR3nt: TGTGCCAGCAGCCTGGCAGGGTATGGCTACACCTTC

j_gene: TRBJ2-1
abundance: .
v_gene: TRBV5-1
d_gene: TRBD1
CDR3aa: CASSLAGGIYNEQFF
CDR3nt: TGCGCCAGCAGCTTGGCAGGGGGCATCTACAATGAGCAGTTCTTC

j_gene: TRBJ1-5
abundance: .
v_gene: TRBV19
d_gene: TRBD1
CDR3aa: CASSVRDRGDYSNQPQHF
CDR3nt: TGTGCCAGTAGTGTCCGGGACAGGGGAGATTATAGCAATCAGCCCCAGCATTTT

j_gene: TRBJ2-3
abundance: .
v_gene: TRBV9
d_gene: .
CDR3aa: CASSVGTGFGTDTQYF
CDR3nt: TGTGCCAGCAGCGTAGGCACAGGATTCGGCACAGATACGCAGTATTTT

j_gene: TRBJ2-3
abundance: many
v_gene: TRBV19
d_gene: TRBD1
CDR3aa: CASSADRPTDTQYF
CDR3nt: TGTGCCAGTAGTGCGGACAGGCCCACAGATACGCAGTATTTT

j_gene: TRBJ2-7
abundance: .
v_gene: TRBV27
d_gene: TRBD1
CDR3aa: CASSLGGGEQYF
CDR3nt: TGTGCCAGCAGCCTAGGGGGCGGCGAGCAGTACTTC

j_gene: TRBJ1-2
abundance: .
v_gene: TRBV30
d_gene: .
CDR3aa: CAWSRDFNYGYTF
CDR3nt: TGTGCCTGGAGCCGGGATTTTAACTATGGCTACACCTTC

j_gene: TRBJ2-1
abundance: .
v_gene: TRBV7-9
d_gene: .
CDR3aa: CASSLEGQYNEQFF
CDR3nt: TGTGCCAGCAGCTTAGAGGGACAATACAATGAGCAGTTCTTC

j_gene: TRBJ2-1
abundance: .
v_gene: TRBV2
d_gene: TRBD2
CDR3aa: CASGSGLGPNEQFF
CDR3nt: TGTGCCAGCGGGTCGGGACTAGGCCCCAATGAGCAGTTCTTC

j_gene: TRBJ2-7
abundance: .
v_gene: TRBV2
d_gene: TRBD1
CDR3aa: CASRRGPGQGFYEQYF
CDR3nt: TGTGCCAGCAGGAGGGGACCGGGACAGGGCTTCTACGAGCAGTACTTC

j_gene: TRBJ1-2
abundance: .
v_gene: TRBV5-1
d_gene: TRBD1
CDR3aa: CASRVTGDYGYTF
CDR3nt: TGCGCCAGCAGGGTGACAGGGGACTATGGCTACACCTTC

j_gene: TRBJ2-7
abundance: .
v_gene: TRBV5-1
d_gene: .
CDR3aa: CASSLGVSYEQYF
CDR3nt: TGCGCCAGCAGCCTAGGGGTCTCCTACGAGCAGTACTTC

j_gene: TRBJ2-1
abundance: .
v_gene: TRBV5-1
d_gene: .
CDR3aa: CASSLGEDLYNEQFF
CDR3nt: TGCGCCAGCAGCTTGGGGGAGGACCTCTACAATGAGCAGTTCTTC

j_gene: TRBJ1-5
abundance: .
v_gene: TRBV4-2
d_gene: .
CDR3aa: CASSPSEGDQPQHF
CDR3nt: TGTGCCAGCAGCCCCTCCGAGGGGGATCAGCCCCAGCATTTT

j_gene: TRBJ2-1
abundance: .
v_gene: TRBV7-2
d_gene: TRBD2
CDR3aa: CASSSGTTSYNEQFF
CDR3nt: TGTGCCAGCAGCAGCGGGACTACCTCCTACAATGAGCAGTTCTTC